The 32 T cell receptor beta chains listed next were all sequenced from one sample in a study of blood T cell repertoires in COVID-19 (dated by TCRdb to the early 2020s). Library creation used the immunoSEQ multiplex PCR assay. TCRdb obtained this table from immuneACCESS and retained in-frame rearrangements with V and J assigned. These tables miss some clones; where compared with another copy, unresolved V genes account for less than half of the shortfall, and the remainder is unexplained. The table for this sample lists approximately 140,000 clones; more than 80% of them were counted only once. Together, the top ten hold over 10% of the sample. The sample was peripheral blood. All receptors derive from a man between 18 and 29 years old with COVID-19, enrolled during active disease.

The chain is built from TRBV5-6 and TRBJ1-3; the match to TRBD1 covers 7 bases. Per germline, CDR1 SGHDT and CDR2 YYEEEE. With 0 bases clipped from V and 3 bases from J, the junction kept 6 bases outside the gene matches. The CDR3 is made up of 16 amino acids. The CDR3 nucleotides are TGTGCCAGCAGCTTGGACAGGGGCTGGGGTGGAAACACCATATATTTT. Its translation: CASSLDRGWGGNTIYF.

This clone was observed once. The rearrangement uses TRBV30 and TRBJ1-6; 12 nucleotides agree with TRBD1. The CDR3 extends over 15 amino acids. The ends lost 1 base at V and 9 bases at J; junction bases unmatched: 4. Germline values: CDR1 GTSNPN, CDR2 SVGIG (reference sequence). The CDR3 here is CAWSGGQGAGSPLHF. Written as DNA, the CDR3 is TGTGCCTGGAGTGGGGGACAGGGGGCAGGTTCACCCCTCCACTTT.

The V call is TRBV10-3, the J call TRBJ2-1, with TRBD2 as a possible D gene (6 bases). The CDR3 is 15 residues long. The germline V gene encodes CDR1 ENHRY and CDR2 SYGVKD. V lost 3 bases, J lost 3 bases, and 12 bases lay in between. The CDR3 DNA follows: TGTGCCATCAGTGACCGGGAGCCACTCTACAATGAGCAGTTCTTC. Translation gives CAISDREPLYNEQFF.

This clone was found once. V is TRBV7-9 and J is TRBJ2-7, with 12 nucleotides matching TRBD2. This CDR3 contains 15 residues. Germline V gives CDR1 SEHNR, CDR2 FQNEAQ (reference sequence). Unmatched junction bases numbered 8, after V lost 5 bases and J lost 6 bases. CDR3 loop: CASSRGTSGPLEQYF. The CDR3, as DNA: TGTGCCAGCAGCCGTGGGACTAGCGGGCCCCTCGAGCAGTACTTC. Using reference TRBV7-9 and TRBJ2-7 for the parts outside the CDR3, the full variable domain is DTGVSQNPRHKITKRGQNVTFRCDPISEHNRLYWYRQTLGQGPEFLTYFQNEAQLEKSRLLSDRFSAERPKGSFSTLEIQRTEQGDSAMYLCASSRGTSGPLEQYFGPGTRLTVT.

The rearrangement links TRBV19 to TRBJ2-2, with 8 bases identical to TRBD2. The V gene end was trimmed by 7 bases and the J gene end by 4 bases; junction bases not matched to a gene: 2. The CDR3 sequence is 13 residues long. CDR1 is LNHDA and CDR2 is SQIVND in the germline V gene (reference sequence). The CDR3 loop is CASNREGTGELFF. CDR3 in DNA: TGTGCCAGTAATCGGGAGGGCACCGGGGAGCTGTTTTTT.

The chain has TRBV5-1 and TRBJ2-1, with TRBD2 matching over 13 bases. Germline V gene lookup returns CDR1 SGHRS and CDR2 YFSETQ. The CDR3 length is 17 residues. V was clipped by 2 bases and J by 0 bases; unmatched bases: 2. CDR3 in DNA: TGCGCCAGCAGCTTAAGGACTAGCGGGAGCTCCTACAATGAGCAGTTCTTC. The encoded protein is CASSLRTSGSSYNEQFF.

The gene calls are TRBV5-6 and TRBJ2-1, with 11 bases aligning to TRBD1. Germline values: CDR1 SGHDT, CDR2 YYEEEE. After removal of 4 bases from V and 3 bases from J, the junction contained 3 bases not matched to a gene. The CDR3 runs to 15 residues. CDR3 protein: CASSPGQGVYNEQFF. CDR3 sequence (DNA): TGTGCCAGCAGCCCGGGACAGGGGGTCTACAATGAGCAGTTCTTC.

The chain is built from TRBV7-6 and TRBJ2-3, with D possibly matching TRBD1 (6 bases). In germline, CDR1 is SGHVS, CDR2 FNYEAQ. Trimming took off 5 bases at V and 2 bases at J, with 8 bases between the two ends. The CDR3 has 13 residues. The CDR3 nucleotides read TGTGCCAGCAGCGGGGACAACACAGATACGCAGTATTTT. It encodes CASSGDNTDTQYF. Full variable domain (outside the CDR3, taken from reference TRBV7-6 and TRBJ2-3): GAGVSQSPRYKVTKRGQDVALRCDPISGHVSLYWYRQALGQGPEFLTYFNYEAQQDKSGLPNDRFSAERPEGSISTLTIQRTEQRDSAMYRCASSGDNTDTQYFGPGTRLTVL.

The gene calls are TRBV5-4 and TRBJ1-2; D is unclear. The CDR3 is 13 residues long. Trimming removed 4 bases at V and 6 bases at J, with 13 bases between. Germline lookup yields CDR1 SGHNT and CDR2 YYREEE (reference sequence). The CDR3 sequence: CASSRRTGNGYTF. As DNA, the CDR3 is TGTGCCAGCAGCCGCCGGACGGGGAATGGCTACACCTTC.

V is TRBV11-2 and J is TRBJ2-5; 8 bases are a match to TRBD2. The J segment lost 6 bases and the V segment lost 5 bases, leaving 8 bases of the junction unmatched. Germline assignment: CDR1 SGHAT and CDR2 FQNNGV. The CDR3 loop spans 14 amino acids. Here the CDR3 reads CASSIAGNGKTQYF. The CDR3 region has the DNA TGTGCCAGCAGCATAGCGGGAAATGGGAAGACCCAGTACTTC.

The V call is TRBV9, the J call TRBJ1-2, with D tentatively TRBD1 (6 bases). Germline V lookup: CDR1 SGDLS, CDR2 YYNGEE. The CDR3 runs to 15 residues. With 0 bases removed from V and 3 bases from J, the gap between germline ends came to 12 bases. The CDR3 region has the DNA TGTGCCAGCAGCGTAGAACAGGGCAATTACTATGGCTACACCTTC. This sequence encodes CASSVEQGNYYGYTF.

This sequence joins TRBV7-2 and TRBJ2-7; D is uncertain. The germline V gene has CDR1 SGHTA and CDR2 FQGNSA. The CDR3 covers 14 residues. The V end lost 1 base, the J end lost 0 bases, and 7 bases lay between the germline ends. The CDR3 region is CASSLDAASYEQYF. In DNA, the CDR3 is TGTGCCAGCAGCTTAGATGCGGCCTCCTACGAGCAGTACTTC.

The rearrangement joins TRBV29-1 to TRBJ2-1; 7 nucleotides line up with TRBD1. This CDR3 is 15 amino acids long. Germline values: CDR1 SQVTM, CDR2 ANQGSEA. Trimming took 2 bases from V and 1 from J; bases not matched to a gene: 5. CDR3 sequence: CSVESADRSYNEQFF. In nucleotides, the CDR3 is TGCAGCGTTGAATCTGCGGACAGGTCCTACAATGAGCAGTTCTTC.

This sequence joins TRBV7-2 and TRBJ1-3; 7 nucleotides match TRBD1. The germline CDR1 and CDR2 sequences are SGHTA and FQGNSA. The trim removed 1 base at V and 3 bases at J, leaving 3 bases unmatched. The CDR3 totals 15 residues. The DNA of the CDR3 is TGTGCCAGCAGCTTAGTAGGGGACAGTGGAAACACCATATATTTT. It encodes CASSLVGDSGNTIYF.

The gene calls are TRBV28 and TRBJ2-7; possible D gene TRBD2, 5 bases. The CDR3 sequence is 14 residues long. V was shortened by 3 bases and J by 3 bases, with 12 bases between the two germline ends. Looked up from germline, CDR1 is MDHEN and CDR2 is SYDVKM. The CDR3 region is CASSFLAEDYEQYF. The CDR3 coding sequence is TGTGCCAGCAGTTTCTTGGCGGAGGACTACGAGCAGTACTTC. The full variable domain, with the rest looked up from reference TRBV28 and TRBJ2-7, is DVKVTQSSRYLVKRTGEKVFLECVQDMDHENMFWYRQDPGLGLRLIYFSYDVKMKEKGDIPEGYSVSREKKERFSLILESASTNQTSMYLCASSFLAEDYEQYFGPGTRLTVT.

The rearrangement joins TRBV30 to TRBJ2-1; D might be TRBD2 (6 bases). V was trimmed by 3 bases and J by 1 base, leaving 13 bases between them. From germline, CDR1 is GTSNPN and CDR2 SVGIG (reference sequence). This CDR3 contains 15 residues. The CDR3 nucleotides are TGTGCCTGGAGGAAACGGACTACTTCCTACAATGAGCAGTTCTTC. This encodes CAWRKRTTSYNEQFF.

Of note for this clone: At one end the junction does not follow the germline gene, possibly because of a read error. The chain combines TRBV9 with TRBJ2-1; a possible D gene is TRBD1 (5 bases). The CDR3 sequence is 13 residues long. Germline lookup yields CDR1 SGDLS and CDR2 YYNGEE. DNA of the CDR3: TGTGCCAGCAGCGGGGGAAGGGGCATAAGTCTACTCTTC. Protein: CASSGGRGISLLF.

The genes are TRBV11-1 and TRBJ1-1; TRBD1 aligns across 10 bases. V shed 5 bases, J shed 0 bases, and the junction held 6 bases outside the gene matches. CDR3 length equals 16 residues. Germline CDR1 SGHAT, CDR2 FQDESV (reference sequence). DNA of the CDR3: TGTGCCAGCAGCGACCCCGGGACAGGGGTGAACACTGAAGCTTTCTTT. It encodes CASSDPGTGVNTEAFF.

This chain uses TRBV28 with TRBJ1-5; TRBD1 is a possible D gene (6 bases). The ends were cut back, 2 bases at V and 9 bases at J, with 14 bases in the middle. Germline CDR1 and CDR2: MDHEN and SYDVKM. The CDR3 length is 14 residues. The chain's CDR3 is CASSLVQGRRPQHF. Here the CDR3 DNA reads TGTGCCAGCAGTTTAGTGCAGGGGCGGCGGCCCCAGCATTTT.

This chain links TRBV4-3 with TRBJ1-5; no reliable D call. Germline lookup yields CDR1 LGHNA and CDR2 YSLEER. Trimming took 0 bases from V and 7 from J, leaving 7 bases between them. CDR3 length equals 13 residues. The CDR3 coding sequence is TGCGCCAGCAGCCAAGATTTATTGCAGCCCCAGCATTTT. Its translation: CASSQDLLQPQHF.

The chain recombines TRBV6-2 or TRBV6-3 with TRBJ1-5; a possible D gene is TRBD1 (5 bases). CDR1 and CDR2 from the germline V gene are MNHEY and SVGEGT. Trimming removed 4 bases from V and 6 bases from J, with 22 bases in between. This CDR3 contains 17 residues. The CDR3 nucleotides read TGTGCCAGCAGTTCCAAATTCCTGACAGATTTACCTCAGCCCCAGCATTTT. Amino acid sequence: CASSSKFLTDLPQPQHF.

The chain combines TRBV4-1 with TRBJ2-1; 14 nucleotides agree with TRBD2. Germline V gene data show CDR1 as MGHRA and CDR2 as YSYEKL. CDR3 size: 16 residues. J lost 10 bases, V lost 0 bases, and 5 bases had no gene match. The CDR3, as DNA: TGCGCCAGCAGCCAAGATAAGGGACTAGCGGGAGTCGAGCAGTTCTTC. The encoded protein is CASSQDKGLAGVEQFF.

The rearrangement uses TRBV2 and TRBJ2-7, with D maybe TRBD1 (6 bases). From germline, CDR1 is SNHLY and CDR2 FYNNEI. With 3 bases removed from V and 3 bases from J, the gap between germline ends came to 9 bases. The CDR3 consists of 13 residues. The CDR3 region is CASSDVGGYEQYF. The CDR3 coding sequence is TGTGCCAGCAGTGATGTAGGGGGCTACGAGCAGTACTTC.

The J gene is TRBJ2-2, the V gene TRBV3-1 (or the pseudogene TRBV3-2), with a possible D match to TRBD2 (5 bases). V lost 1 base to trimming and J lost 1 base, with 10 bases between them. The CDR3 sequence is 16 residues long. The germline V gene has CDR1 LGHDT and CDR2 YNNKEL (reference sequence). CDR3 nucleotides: TGTGCCAGCAGCCAAGTGACGGGAATGAACACCGGGGAGCTGTTTTTT. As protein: CASSQVTGMNTGELFF.

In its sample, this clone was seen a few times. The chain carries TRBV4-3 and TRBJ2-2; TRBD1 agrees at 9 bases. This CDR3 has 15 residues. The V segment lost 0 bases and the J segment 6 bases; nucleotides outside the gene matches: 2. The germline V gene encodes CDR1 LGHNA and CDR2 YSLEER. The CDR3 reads CASSQEDRGSGELFF. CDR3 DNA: TGCGCCAGCAGCCAAGAGGACAGGGGATCCGGGGAGCTGTTTTTT.

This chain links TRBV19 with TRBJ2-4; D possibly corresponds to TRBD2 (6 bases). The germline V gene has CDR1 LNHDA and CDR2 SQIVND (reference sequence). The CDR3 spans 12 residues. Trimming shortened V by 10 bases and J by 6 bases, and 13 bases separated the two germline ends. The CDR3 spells CATADYPNIQYF. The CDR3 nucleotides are TGTGCCACCGCGGACTACCCAAACATTCAGTACTTC.

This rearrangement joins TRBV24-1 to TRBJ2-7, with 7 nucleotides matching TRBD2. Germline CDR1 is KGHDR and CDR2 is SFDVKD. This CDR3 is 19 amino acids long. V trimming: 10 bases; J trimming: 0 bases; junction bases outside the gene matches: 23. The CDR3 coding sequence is TGTGCCACACATGACTCTACCAAACGTTTTGAGCGGGGCTCCTACGAGCAGTACTTC. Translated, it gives CATHDSTKRFERGSYEQYF.

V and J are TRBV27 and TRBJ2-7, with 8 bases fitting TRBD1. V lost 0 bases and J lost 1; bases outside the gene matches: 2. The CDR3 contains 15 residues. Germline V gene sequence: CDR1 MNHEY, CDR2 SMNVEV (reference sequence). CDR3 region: CASSLSTGGSYEQYF. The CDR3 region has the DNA TGTGCCAGCAGTTTATCCACAGGGGGGTCCTACGAGCAGTACTTC.

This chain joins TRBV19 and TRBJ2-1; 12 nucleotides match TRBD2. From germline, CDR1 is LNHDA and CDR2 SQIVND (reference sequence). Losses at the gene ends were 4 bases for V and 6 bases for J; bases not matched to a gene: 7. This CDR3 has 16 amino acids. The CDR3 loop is CASSTNLAGGGNEQFF. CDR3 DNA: TGTGCCAGTAGTACAAATCTAGCGGGAGGGGGCAATGAGCAGTTCTTC.

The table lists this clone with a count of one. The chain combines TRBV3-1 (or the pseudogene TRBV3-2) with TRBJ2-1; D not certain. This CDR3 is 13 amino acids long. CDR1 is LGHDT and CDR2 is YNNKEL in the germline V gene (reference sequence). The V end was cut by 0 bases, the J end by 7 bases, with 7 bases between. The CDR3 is CASSQDPPNEQFF. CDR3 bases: TGTGCCAGCAGCCAAGATCCCCCGAATGAGCAGTTCTTC.

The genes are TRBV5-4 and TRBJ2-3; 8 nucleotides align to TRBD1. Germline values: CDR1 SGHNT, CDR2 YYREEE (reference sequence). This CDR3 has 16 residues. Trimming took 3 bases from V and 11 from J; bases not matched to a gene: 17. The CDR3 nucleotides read TGTGCCAGCAGCTCGCAAAGACAGGGGAGAGATTGGGGGCAGTATTTT. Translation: CASSSQRQGRDWGQYF.

CDR3 nucleotide sequence: TGTGCCAGCAGTCCGGGGTATGGCTACACCTTC. Its translation is CASSPGYGYTF. The genes are TRBV7-2 and TRBJ1-2; D uncertain. Germline CDR1 reads SGHTA; CDR2 reads FQGNSA. V gave up 6 bases and J gave up 5 bases, with 7 bases separating them. The CDR3 is made up of 11 amino acids.